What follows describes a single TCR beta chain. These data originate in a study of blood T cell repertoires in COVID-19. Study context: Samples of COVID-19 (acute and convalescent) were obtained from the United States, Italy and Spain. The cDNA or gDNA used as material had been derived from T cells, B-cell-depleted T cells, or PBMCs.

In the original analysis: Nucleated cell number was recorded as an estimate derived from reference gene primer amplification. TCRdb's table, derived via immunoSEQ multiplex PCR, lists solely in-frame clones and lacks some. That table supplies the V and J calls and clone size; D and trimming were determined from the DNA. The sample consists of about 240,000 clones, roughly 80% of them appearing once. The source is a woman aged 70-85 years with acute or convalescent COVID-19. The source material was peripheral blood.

CDR3 region: CASSPSWGELNTEAFF. CDR3 nucleotide sequence: TGTGCCAGCAGCCCCTCCTGGGGGGAGCTGAACACTGAAGCTTTCTTT. V gene TRBV5-4 combines with J gene TRBJ1-1; TRBD1 might be the D (5 bases). The V end lost 4 bases, the J end lost 0 bases, and 16 bases lay between the germline ends. CDR1 is SGHNT and CDR2 is YYREEE in the germline V gene (reference sequence). CDR3 length: 16 residues.